This T cell receptor beta chain was documented in a study of T cell responses to AZD1222 COVID-19 vaccine. Study-wide findings and caveats: Donors were mostly white British, more females; clonal diversity possibly underestimated.

Notes on this clone: Antigen unknown.

Clones were read by immunoSEQ multiplex PCR, and TCRdb kept only the in-frame ones, dropping some. Of about 150,000 clones listed, approximately 91% are singletons. Trimming cost V 2 bases and J 2 bases, with 14 bases left between them. There are 15 residues in the CDR3. Germline lookup yields CDR1 GTSNPN and CDR2 SVGIG (reference sequence). This chain joins TRBV30 and TRBJ2-3, with D hard to call. This TCR came from an adult who received the AZD1222 COVID-19 vaccine. This specimen was peripheral blood, taken 28 days after the second AZD1222 dose. The CDR3 DNA follows: TGTGCCTGGAGTCACCGGATTACTAACACAGATACGCAGTATTTT. Translation gives CAWSHRITNTDTQYF.